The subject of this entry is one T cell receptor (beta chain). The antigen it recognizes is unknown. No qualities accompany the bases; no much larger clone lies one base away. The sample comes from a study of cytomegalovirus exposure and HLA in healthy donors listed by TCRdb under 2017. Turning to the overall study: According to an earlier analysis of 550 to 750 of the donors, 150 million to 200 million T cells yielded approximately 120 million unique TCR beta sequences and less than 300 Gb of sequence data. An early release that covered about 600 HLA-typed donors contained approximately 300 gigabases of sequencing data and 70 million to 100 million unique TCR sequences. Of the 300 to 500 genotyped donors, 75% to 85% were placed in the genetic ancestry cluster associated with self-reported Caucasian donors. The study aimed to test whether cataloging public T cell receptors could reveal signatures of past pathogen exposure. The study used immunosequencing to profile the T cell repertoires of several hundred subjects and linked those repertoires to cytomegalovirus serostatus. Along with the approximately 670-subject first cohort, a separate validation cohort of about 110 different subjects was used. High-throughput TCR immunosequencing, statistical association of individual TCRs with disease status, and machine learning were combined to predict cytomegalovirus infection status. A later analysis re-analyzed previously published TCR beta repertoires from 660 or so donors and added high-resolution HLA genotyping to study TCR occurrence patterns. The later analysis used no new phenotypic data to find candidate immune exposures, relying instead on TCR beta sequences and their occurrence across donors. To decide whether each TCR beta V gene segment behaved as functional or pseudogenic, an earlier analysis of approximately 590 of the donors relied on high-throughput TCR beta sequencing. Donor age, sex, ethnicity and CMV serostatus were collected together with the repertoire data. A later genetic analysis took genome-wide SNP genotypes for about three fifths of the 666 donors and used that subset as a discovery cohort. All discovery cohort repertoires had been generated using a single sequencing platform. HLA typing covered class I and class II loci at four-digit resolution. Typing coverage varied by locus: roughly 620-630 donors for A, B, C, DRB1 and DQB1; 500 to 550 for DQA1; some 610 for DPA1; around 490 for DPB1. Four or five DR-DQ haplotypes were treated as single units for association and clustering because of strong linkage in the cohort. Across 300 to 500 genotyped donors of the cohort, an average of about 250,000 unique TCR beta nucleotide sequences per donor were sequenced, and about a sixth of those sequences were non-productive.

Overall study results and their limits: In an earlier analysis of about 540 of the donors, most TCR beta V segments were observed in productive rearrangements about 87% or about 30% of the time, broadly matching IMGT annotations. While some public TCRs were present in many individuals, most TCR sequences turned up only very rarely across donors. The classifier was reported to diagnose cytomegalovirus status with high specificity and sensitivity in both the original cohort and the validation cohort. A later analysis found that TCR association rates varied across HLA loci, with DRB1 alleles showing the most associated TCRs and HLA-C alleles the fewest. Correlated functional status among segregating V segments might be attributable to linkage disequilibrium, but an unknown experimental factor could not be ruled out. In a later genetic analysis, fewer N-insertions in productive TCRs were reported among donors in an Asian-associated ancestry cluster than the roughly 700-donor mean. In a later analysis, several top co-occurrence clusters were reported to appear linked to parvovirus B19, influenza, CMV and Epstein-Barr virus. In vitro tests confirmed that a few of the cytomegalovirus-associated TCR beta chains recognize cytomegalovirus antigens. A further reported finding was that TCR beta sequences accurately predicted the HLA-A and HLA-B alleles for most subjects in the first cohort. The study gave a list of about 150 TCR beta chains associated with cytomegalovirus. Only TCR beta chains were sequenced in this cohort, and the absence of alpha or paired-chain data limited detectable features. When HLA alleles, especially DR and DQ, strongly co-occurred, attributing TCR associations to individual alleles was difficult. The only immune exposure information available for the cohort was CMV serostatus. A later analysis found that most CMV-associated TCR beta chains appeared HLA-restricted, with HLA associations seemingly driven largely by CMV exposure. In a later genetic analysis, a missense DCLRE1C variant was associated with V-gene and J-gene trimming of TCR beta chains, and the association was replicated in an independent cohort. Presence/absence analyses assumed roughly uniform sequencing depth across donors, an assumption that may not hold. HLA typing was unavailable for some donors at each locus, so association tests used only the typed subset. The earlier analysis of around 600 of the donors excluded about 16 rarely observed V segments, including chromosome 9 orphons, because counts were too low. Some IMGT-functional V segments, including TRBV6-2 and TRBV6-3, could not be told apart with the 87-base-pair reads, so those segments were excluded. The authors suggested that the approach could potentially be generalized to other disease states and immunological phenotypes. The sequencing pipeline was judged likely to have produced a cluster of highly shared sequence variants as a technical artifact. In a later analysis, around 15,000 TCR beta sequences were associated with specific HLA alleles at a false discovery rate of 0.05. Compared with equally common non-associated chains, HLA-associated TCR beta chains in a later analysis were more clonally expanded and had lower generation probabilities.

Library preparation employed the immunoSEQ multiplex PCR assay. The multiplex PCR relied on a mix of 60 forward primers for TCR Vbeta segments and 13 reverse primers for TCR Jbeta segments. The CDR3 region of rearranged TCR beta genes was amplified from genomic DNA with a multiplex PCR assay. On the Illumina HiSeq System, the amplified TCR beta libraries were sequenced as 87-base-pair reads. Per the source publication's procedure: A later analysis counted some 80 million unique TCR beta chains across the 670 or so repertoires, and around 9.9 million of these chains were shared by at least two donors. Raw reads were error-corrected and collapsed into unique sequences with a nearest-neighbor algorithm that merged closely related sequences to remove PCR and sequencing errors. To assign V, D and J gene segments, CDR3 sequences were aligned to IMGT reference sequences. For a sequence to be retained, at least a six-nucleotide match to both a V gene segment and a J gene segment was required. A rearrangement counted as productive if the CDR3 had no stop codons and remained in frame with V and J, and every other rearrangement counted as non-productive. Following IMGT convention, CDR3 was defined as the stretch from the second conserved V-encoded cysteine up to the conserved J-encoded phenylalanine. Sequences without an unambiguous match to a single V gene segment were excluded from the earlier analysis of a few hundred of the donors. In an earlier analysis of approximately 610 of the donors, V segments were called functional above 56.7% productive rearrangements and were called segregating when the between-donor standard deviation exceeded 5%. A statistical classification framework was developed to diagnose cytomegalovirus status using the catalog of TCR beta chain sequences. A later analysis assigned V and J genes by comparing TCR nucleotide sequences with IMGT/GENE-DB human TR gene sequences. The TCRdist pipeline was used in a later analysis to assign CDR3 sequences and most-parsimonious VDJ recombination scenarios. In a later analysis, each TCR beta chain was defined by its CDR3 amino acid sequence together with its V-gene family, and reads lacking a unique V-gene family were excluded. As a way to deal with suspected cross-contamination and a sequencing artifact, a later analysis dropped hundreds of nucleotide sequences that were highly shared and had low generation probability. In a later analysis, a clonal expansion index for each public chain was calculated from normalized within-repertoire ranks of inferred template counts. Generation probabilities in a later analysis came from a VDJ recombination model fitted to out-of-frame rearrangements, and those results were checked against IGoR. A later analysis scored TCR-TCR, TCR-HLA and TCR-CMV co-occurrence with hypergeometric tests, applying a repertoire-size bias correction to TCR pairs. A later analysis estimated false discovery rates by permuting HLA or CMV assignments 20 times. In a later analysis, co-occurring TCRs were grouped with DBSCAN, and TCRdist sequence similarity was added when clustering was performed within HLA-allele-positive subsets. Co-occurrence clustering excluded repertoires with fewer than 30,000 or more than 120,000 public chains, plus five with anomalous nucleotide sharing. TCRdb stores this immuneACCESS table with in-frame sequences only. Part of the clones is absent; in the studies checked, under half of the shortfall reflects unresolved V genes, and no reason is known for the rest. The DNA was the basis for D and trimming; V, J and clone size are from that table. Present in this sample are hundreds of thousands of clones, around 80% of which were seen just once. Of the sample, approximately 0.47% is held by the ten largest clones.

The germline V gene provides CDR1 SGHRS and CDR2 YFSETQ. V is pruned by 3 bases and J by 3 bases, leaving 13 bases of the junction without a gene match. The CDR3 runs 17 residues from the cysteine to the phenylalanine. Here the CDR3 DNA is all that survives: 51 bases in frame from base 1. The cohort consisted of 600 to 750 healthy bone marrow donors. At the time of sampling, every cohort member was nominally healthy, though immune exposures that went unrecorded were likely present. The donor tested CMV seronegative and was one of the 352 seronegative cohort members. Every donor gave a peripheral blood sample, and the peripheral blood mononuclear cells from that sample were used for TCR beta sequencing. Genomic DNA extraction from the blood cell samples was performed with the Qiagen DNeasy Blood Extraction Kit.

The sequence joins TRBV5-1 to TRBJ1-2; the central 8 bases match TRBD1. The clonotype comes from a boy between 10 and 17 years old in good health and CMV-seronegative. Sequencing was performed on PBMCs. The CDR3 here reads CASSSRPQLTGDYGYTF. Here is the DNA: TGCGCCAGCAGCTCACGCCCCCAGTTGACAGGGGACTATGGCTACACCTTC. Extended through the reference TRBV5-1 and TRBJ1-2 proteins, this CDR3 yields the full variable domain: KAGVTQTPRYLIKTRGQQVTLSCSPISGHRSVSWYQQTPGQGLQFLFEYFSETQRNKGNFPGRFSGRQFSNSRSEMNVSTLELGDSALYLCASSSRPQLTGDYGYTFGSGTRLTVV.